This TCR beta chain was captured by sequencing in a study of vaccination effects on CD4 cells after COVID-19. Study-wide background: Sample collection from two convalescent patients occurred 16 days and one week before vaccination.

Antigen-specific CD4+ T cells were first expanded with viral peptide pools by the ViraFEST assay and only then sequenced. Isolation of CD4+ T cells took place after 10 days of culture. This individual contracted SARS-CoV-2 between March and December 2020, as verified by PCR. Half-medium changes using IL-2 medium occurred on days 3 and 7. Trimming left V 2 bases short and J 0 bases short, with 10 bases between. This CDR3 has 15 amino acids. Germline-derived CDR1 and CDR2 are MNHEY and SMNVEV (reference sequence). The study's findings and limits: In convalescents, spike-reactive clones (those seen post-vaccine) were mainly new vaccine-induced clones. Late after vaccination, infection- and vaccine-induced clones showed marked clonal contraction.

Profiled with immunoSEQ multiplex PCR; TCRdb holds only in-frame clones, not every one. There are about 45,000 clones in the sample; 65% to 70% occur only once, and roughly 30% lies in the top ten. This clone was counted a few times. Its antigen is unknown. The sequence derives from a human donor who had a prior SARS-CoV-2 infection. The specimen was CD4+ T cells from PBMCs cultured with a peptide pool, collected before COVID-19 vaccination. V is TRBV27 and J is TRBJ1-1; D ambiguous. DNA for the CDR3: TGTGCCAGCAGTTTAGGTGGCGGGATGAACACTGAAGCTTTCTTT. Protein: CASSLGGGMNTEAFF.